These 16 T cell receptor beta chains share one sample of origin, sequenced in a study of blood T cell repertoires in COVID-19. Here immunoSEQ multiplex PCR was the method, and the copy in TCRdb shows in-frame clones only, minus some. The repertoire has about 180,000 clones, roughly 88% of them found once; the top ten carry 13% to 15%. Input material: PBMCs or T cells enriched from blood (not recorded which). The receptors stem from a man in his forties or fifties who had recovered from COVID-19.

The chain links TRBV2 to TRBJ1-1; D is unresolved. The V and J ends lost 6 bases and 4 bases respectively, with 9 bases between them. Germline V lookup: CDR1 SNHLY, CDR2 FYNNEI. CDR3 length: 12 amino acids. The CDR3 spells CASREGVTEAFF. In nucleotides, the CDR3 is TGTGCCAGCAGAGAGGGAGTCACTGAAGCTTTCTTT.

V and J are TRBV27 and TRBJ2-1; possible D gene TRBD2, 6 bases. CDR3 length equals 11 residues. V lost 7 bases, J lost 10 bases, and 11 bases lay in between. Germline-derived CDR1 and CDR2 are MNHEY and SMNVEV (reference sequence). The CDR3: CASTAGKEQFF. The CDR3 coding sequence is TGTGCCAGCACCGCGGGGAAGGAGCAGTTCTTC.

The rearrangement links TRBV6-4 to TRBJ1-1, with a possible D match to TRBD1 (6 bases). V lost 6 bases and J 2 bases, leaving 13 bases between the germline ends. Germline CDR1 reads MRHNA; CDR2 reads SNTAGT. The CDR3 has 14 amino acids. This CDR3 is CASRTTGPNTEAFF. The CDR3 DNA follows: TGTGCCAGCAGGACGACAGGCCCTAACACTGAAGCTTTCTTT.

J is TRBJ2-2 and V is TRBV28; no clear D gene. CDR1 and CDR2 (germline): MDHEN, SYDVKM. CDR3 length: 13 residues. Trimming took off 3 bases at V and 6 bases at J, with 8 bases between the two ends. As DNA, the CDR3 is TGTGCCAGCAGTTTCGTATCGGCCGGGGAGCTGTTTTTT. Translated: CASSFVSAGELFF.

The genes are TRBV5-1 and TRBJ2-1, with D possibly being TRBD2 (5 bases). CDR1 SGHRS and CDR2 YFSETQ come from the germline V gene. V was shortened by 0 bases and J by 8 bases, with 9 bases between the two germline ends. The CDR3 consists of 13 residues. The CDR3: CASSLDVGDEQFF. The CDR3 DNA follows: TGCGCCAGCAGCTTGGATGTCGGGGATGAGCAGTTCTTC.

The J gene is TRBJ1-2, the V gene TRBV27, with D maybe TRBD1 (6 bases). The CDR3 sequence is 13 residues long. Germline CDR1 and CDR2: MNHEY and SMNVEV (reference sequence). The ends were cut back, 4 bases at V and 4 bases at J, with 10 bases in the middle. This CDR3 reads CASSSRGGYGYTF. DNA of the CDR3: TGTGCCAGCAGTTCGAGGGGGGGCTATGGCTACACCTTC.

This clone was detected only a few times. V and J are TRBV25-1 and TRBJ1-2; TRBD1 is a possible D gene (5 bases). CDR1 is MGHDK, CDR2 SYGVNS, per germline. The CDR3 sequence is 13 residues long. V was shortened by 8 bases and J by 4 bases, with 14 bases between the two germline ends. This CDR3 is CASSSRGGYGYTF. The DNA for the CDR3 is TGTGCCAGCTCCTCTAGGGGTGGCTATGGCTACACCTTC.

The chain employs TRBV14 and TRBJ2-7, with TRBD1 as a possible D gene (6 bases). CDR1 and CDR2 from the germline V gene are SGHDN and FVKESK. The CDR3 loop spans 15 amino acids. With 0 bases removed from V and 2 bases from J, the gap between germline ends came to 11 bases. This CDR3 reads CASSQEGRGPYEQYF. DNA of the CDR3: TGTGCCAGCAGCCAAGAAGGCAGGGGTCCCTACGAGCAGTACTTC.

Only one count was recorded for this clone. The rearrangement links TRBV7-8 to TRBJ1-6, with 9 nucleotides matching TRBD1. Germline V gives CDR1 SGHVS, CDR2 FQNEAQ. The trim removed 5 bases at V and 0 bases at J, leaving 11 bases unmatched. This CDR3 region has 19 residues. The CDR3 sequence: CASSQQYGTGSSYNSPLHF. The DNA for the CDR3 is TGTGCCAGCAGCCAGCAATACGGGACAGGGTCCTCCTATAATTCACCCCTCCACTTT.

The chain uses TRBV18 and TRBJ1-4; D might be TRBD1 (6 bases). CDR3 size: 16 residues. Trimming removed 2 bases at V and 5 bases at J, with 15 bases between. CDR1 and CDR2 (germline): KGHSH, LQKENI. CDR3 amino acids: CASSPTGTKRNEKLFF. DNA of the CDR3: TGTGCCAGCTCACCAACAGGGACCAAGAGGAATGAAAAACTGTTTTTT.

This chain connects TRBV5-1 to TRBJ2-1; TRBD1 matches 7 bases. V lost 0 bases, J lost 7 bases, and 4 bases stayed unmatched. The CDR3 spans 14 residues. Germline V gene sequence: CDR1 SGHRS, CDR2 YFSETQ. CDR3 loop: CASSLAGQPNEQFF. Written as DNA, the CDR3 is TGCGCCAGCAGCTTGGCGGGACAGCCTAATGAGCAGTTCTTC. Full variable domain (rest looked up from reference TRBV5-1 and TRBJ2-1): KAGVTQTPRYLIKTRGQQVTLSCSPISGHRSVSWYQQTPGQGLQFLFEYFSETQRNKGNFPGRFSGRQFSNSRSEMNVSTLELGDSALYLCASSLAGQPNEQFFGPGTRLTVL.

The chain links TRBV5-8 to TRBJ1-6; D possibly corresponds to TRBD1 (5 bases). With 2 bases removed from V and 7 bases from J, the gap between germline ends came to 13 bases. This CDR3 comprises 15 residues. CDR1 is SGHTS, CDR2 YDEGEE, per germline. The CDR3 reads CASSFSQVNNSPLHF. Here the CDR3 DNA reads TGTGCCAGCAGCTTCTCACAGGTTAACAATTCACCCCTCCACTTT.

The chain's CDR3 is CASLRQGGYEQYF. Written as DNA, the CDR3 is TGTGCCAGCCTCCGACAGGGAGGCTACGAGCAGTACTTC. The V call is TRBV6-5, the J call TRBJ2-7, with D maybe TRBD1 (7 bases). V lost 8 bases, J lost 3 bases, and 14 bases lay in between. CDR1 is MNHEY, CDR2 SVGAGI, per germline. The CDR3 length is 13 residues.

This chain links TRBV3-1 (or the pseudogene TRBV3-2) with TRBJ2-7; D is possibly TRBD1 (6 bases). V was shortened by 0 bases and J by 4 bases, with 16 bases between the two germline ends. The CDR3 sequence is 16 residues long. Germline values: CDR1 LGHDT, CDR2 YNNKEL (reference sequence). The CDR3, as DNA: TGTGCCAGCAGCCAAGATCTGGAGACAGGTTCTTACGAGCAGTACTTC. This gives the protein CASSQDLETGSYEQYF.

The rearrangement joins TRBV5-8 to TRBJ1-4; TRBD1 matches 9 bases. Germline CDR1 SGHTS, CDR2 YDEGEE. This CDR3 spans 17 amino acids. V lost 0 bases to trimming and J lost 0 bases; unmatched junction nucleotides: 3. CDR3 amino acids: CASSLGTGVATNEKLFF. The DNA for the CDR3 is TGTGCCAGCAGCTTGGGGACAGGGGTTGCAACTAATGAAAAACTGTTTTTT.

The chain has TRBV3-1 (or the pseudogene TRBV3-2) and TRBJ2-5, with TRBD2 matching 10 bases. The CDR3 is 19 residues long. Germline CDR1 is LGHDT and CDR2 is YNNKEL (reference sequence). V was pared by 1 base and J by 5 bases, with 16 bases of the junction left unmatched. The CDR3 nucleotides read TGTGCCAGCAGCCAAGTGAAGGGGCTAGCGGGGGCCGGGTGGGAGACCCAGTACTTC. Its protein is CASSQVKGLAGAGWETQYF.